The 26 T cell receptor beta chains reported below all come from one sample, sequenced in a study of blood T cell repertoires in COVID-19 (dated by TCRdb to the early 2020s). The method behind the library was the immunoSEQ multiplex PCR assay. TCRdb stores this immuneACCESS table with in-frame sequences only. Part of the clones is absent; in the studies checked, under half of the shortfall reflects unresolved V genes, and no reason is known for the rest. The sample includes 250,000 to 350,000 clones, with around 85% observed a single time. The ten largest clones represent 0.87% of the sample. Sample: peripheral blood. The receptors derive from a human donor with COVID-19, enrolled during active disease. The donor label of this sample is uncertain.

The CDR3 loop reads CASSFGGHREAFF. In DNA, the CDR3 is TGTGCCAGCAGTTTTGGGGGACACCGAGAAGCTTTCTTT. J is TRBJ1-1 and V is TRBV28; possibly TRBD1 for D (6 bases). Trimming took off 3 bases at V and 8 bases at J, with 13 bases between the two ends. CDR1 and CDR2 from the germline V gene are MDHEN and SYDVKM. CDR3 length: 13 amino acids.

This chain links TRBV3-1 (or the pseudogene TRBV3-2) with TRBJ2-2, with TRBD2 matching 14 bases. The V segment lost 0 bases and the J segment 3 bases; nucleotides outside the gene matches: 6. The CDR3 runs to 19 residues. Germline assignment: CDR1 LGHDT and CDR2 YNNKEL (reference sequence). The DNA for the CDR3 is TGTGCCAGCAGCCAAGACCTCGGGACTAGCGGGGGCCACACCGGGGAGCTGTTTTTT. It yields the protein CASSQDLGTSGGHTGELFF.

In the case of this clone: Other DNA sequences in this specimen translate into the identical CDR3. DNA for the CDR3: TGTGCCAGCAGTTCCGACCGGGGCTCCTACGAGCAGTACTTC. Protein product: CASSSDRGSYEQYF. The chain carries TRBV6-5 and TRBJ2-7; D is perhaps TRBD2 (5 bases). The CDR3 contains 14 residues. V was cut by 4 bases and J by 0 bases, with 10 bases left in between. The germline V gene has CDR1 MNHEY and CDR2 SVGAGI.

The chain has TRBV9 and TRBJ1-3, with D perhaps matching TRBD1 (5 bases). Germline V gene lookup returns CDR1 SGDLS and CDR2 YYNGEE. The CDR3 runs 19 residues. The V end was cut by 4 bases, the J end by 0 bases, with 23 bases between. The CDR3 nucleotides are TGTGCCAGCAGCACTAGCGGGGGGGTTACGTCCTACTCTGGAAACACCATATATTTT. This encodes CASSTSGGVTSYSGNTIYF.

The chain is built from TRBV6-5 and TRBJ1-1; the D gene is possibly TRBD1 (5 bases). V lost 8 bases and J lost 1, with 11 bases in between. Germline assignment: CDR1 MNHEY and CDR2 SVGAGI. This CDR3 comprises 13 residues. CDR3 protein: CASGAGPNTEAFF. The CDR3 coding sequence is TGTGCCAGCGGGGCAGGGCCGAACACTGAAGCTTTCTTT.

The rearrangement links TRBV7-2 to TRBJ1-6; the match to TRBD1 covers 11 bases. V was pared by 3 bases and J by 8 bases, with 3 bases of the junction left unmatched. CDR3 length: 15 residues. Per germline, CDR1 SGHTA and CDR2 FQGNSA. This CDR3 is CASSLGGQGDSPLHF. CDR3 bases: TGTGCCAGCAGCTTGGGGGGACAGGGGGATTCACCCCTCCACTTT.

The V call is TRBV6-4, the J call TRBJ2-5; 10 bases line up with TRBD2. The CDR3 extends over 15 amino acids. Germline V gives CDR1 MRHNA, CDR2 SNTAGT. V shed 7 bases and J 4 bases; nucleotides not matched to a gene: 9. The CDR3 nucleotides are TGTGCCAGCAATTCTCCTAGCGGGAGATTAGAGACCCAGTACTTC. Protein: CASNSPSGRLETQYF.

This clone turned up a few times. The chain recombines TRBV7-3 with TRBJ2-1; TRBD2 agrees at 13 bases. Germline V gene lookup returns CDR1 SGHTA and CDR2 FQGTGA. Trimming removed 4 bases from V and 4 bases from J; junction bases left unmatched: 10. There are 18 residues in the CDR3. CDR3 sequence (DNA): TGTGCCAGCAGCTCAAACGCCGGGACTAGCGGGGTGTACAATGAGCAGTTCTTC. It yields the protein CASSSNAGTSGVYNEQFF.

Here the CDR3 DNA reads TGTGCCACCCGGAGCGTAGTTGAGACCAATCAGCCCCAGCATTTT. This translates into CATRSVVETNQPQHF. This chain links TRBV24-1 with TRBJ1-5; D remains ambiguous. This CDR3 has 15 amino acids. Germline assignment: CDR1 KGHDR and CDR2 SFDVKD. V lost 9 bases and J 3 bases, leaving 17 bases between the germline ends.

V usage is TRBV27 and J usage is TRBJ2-4; 10 bases line up with TRBD1. Trimming took 5 bases from V and 2 from J; bases not matched to a gene: 18. Germline CDR1 MNHEY, CDR2 SMNVEV (reference sequence). CDR3 size: 20 residues. In DNA form, the CDR3 reads TGTGCCAGCAGTCCTCGCCAGGGACAGGGGAGGGTCTTAACCAAAAACATTCAGTACTTC. It translates to CASSPRQGQGRVLTKNIQYF.

The rearrangement joins TRBV7-9 to TRBJ1-2; no definite D call. The CDR3 has 13 residues. V was clipped by 0 bases and J by 8 bases, with 10 bases between them. The V gene's germline CDR1 is SEHNR and CDR2 FQNEAQ (reference sequence). The CDR3 DNA follows: TGTGCCAGCAGCTTAGCACTAAGCGGGGGCTACACCTTC. It yields the protein CASSLALSGGYTF.

The gene calls are TRBV5-1 and TRBJ2-2, with 9 nucleotides matching TRBD2. In germline, CDR1 is SGHRS, CDR2 YFSETQ. The CDR3 spans 17 residues. V trimming: 3 bases; J trimming: 5 bases; junction bases outside the gene matches: 11. The CDR3 bases are TGCGCCAGCAGCTCTGGGCCTAGCGGGATATTGACCGGGGAGCTGTTTTTT. It translates to CASSSGPSGILTGELFF.

This sequence joins TRBV11-2 and TRBJ2-2; a weak D match, TRBD2 (5 bases). The CDR3 has 16 amino acids. Germline values: CDR1 SGHAT, CDR2 FQNNGV. Trimming left V 5 bases short and J 4 bases short, with 17 bases between. The CDR3 loop is CASSPPGYLSTGELFF. The CDR3 region has the DNA TGTGCCAGCAGCCCCCCGGGGTACCTTAGCACCGGGGAGCTGTTTTTT.

The V and J genes are TRBV11-2 and TRBJ1-1; D ambiguous. Trimming removed 5 bases at V and 5 bases at J, with 6 bases between. The CDR3 consists of 11 residues. CDR1 is SGHAT and CDR2 is FQNNGV in the germline V gene. The CDR3 DNA is TGTGCCAGCAGCCTTGAGACTGAAGCTTTCTTT. Translating gives CASSLETEAFF.

On this clone itself: A much larger clonotype is one base distant, so this may be a read error. This sequence joins TRBV12-3 or TRBV12-4 and TRBJ1-1; D not certain. CDR3 length: 12 amino acids. Between the trimmed V and J ends, which lost 8 bases and 1 base, there was a span of 8 bases. The CDR3 is CASGRGNTEAFF. In DNA form, the CDR3 reads TGTGCCAGCGGCCGGGGGAACACTGAAGCTTTCTTT.

This sequence joins TRBV28 and TRBJ2-7, with TRBD2 identical over 7 bases. The CDR3 covers 15 residues. Germline loops: CDR1 MDHEN, CDR2 SYDVKM. Trimming removed 6 bases from V and 1 base from J; junction bases left unmatched: 9. The CDR3 DNA reads TGTGCCAGCAGCCCCTTAGCGGGTAGGTCCTACGAGCAGTACTTC. Translating it yields CASSPLAGRSYEQYF.

In its sample, this clone was seen once. The chain recombines TRBV6-2 or TRBV6-3 with TRBJ2-2; 13 bases fit TRBD2. Germline CDR1 is MNHEY and CDR2 is SVGEGT. The V gene end was trimmed by 3 bases and the J gene end by 6 bases; junction bases not matched to a gene: 10. There are 18 residues in the CDR3. The CDR3: CASSYPSVTSGRSGELFF. The CDR3 DNA sequence: TGTGCCAGCAGTTATCCTTCGGTGACTAGCGGGAGGTCCGGGGAGCTGTTTTTT.

The chain is built from TRBV11-2 and TRBJ1-4; a weak D match, TRBD1 (6 bases). In germline, CDR1 is SGHAT, CDR2 FQNNGV. The CDR3 extends over 16 amino acids. Deletions cut 7 bases from V and 8 bases from J, with 23 bases between. The CDR3 nucleotides read TGTGCCAGCAACCCGGGGGGCCAGGGACTTTCGGAAAAACTGTTTTTT. It codes for CASNPGGQGLSEKLFF.

V is TRBV5-4 and J is TRBJ1-2; D might be TRBD1 (5 bases). The V and J ends lost 3 bases and 6 bases respectively, with 12 bases between them. This CDR3 comprises 13 residues. The germline gives CDR1 SGHNT, CDR2 YYREEE (reference sequence). CDR3 protein: CASSSAGGDGYTF. The CDR3 coding sequence is TGTGCCAGCAGCTCAGCGGGGGGGGATGGCTACACCTTC.

V gene TRBV4-3 combines with J gene TRBJ2-7, with D perhaps TRBD2 (5 bases). Trimming removed 1 base from V and 7 bases from J, with 14 bases in between. This CDR3 is 14 amino acids long. CDR1 LGHNA and CDR2 YSLEER come from the germline V gene. The CDR3 is CASSQGVLSGEQYF. In nucleotides, the CDR3 is TGCGCCAGCAGCCAAGGTGTCCTTTCGGGGGAGCAGTACTTC.

J is TRBJ1-1 and V is TRBV18; TRBD1 matches at 11 bases. Germline assignment: CDR1 KGHSH and CDR2 LQKENI. V lost 3 bases, J lost 1 base, and 7 bases stayed unmatched. CDR3 length: 17 residues. In nucleotides, the CDR3 is TGTGCCAGCTCACCGGGGACAGGGGGATCGGGGAACACTGAAGCTTTCTTT. This translates into CASSPGTGGSGNTEAFF.

The J gene is TRBJ1-2, the V gene TRBV4-1; the D gene is possibly TRBD1 (6 bases). The CDR3 is made up of 14 amino acids. V was trimmed by 0 bases and J by 7 bases, leaving 12 bases between them. Germline V gene sequence: CDR1 MGHRA, CDR2 YSYEKL. The CDR3 sequence is CASSQDLVGGGYTF. In nucleotides, the CDR3 is TGCGCCAGCAGCCAAGATTTAGTAGGGGGTGGCTACACCTTC.

This clone was observed a handful of times. The chain recombines TRBV3-1 (or the pseudogene TRBV3-2) with TRBJ1-1; TRBD1 is a possible D gene (5 bases). CDR1 is LGHDT and CDR2 is YNNKEL in the germline V gene (reference sequence). Deletions cut 5 bases from V and 4 bases from J, with 11 bases between. The CDR3 is made up of 13 amino acids. The CDR3 loop is CASSGAYSTEAFF. In nucleotides, the CDR3 is TGTGCCAGCAGCGGGGCCTACTCCACTGAAGCTTTCTTT.

This clone came up a few times. This sequence joins TRBV9 and TRBJ1-5; 11 nucleotides agree with TRBD1. V lost 3 bases to trimming and J lost 4 bases; unmatched junction nucleotides: 3. The CDR3 loop spans 15 amino acids. Germline loops: CDR1 SGDLS, CDR2 YYNGEE. The CDR3 bases are TGTGCCAGCAGCGGAGGGACAGGGGGAAATCAGCCCCAGCATTTT. Protein sequence: CASSGGTGGNQPQHF.

This clone was counted only a few times. The genes are TRBV19 and TRBJ1-2; a possible D gene is TRBD1 (5 bases). Germline lookup yields CDR1 LNHDA and CDR2 SQIVND (reference sequence). The V and J ends lost 4 bases and 6 bases respectively, with 12 bases between them. The CDR3 consists of 13 residues. The CDR3 sequence: CASSTTVGNGYTF. As DNA, the CDR3 is TGTGCCAGTAGTACGACAGTTGGGAATGGCTACACCTTC.

The chain links TRBV7-9 to TRBJ2-2; 9 nucleotides line up with TRBD2. The length of the CDR3 is 19 residues. From germline, CDR1 is SEHNR and CDR2 FQNEAQ (reference sequence). V shed 3 bases and J 6 bases; nucleotides not matched to a gene: 17. CDR3 protein: CASSFAGGVHQGAAGELFF. In DNA, the CDR3 is TGTGCCAGCAGCTTTGCGGGAGGGGTTCATCAAGGGGCGGCCGGGGAGCTGTTTTTT.